Listed below are T cell receptor beta chains from one sample, sequenced in a study of blood T cell repertoires in COVID-19. Clones were read by immunoSEQ multiplex PCR, and TCRdb kept only the in-frame ones, dropping some. The sample holds 200,000 or so clones, 88% seen once. Sequencing was done on a sample of PBMCs or T cells enriched from blood (not recorded which). The source is a woman aged 30 to 39 who had recovered from COVID-19. The CDR3 runs from the conserved cysteine through the conserved F or W. A D gene is named only where the DNA matches it firmly. Not all rows give a size; the values are once, few, many and, for expanded clones, a class.

abundance: -; j_gene: TRBJ2-2; v_gene: TRBV2; d_gene: -; CDR3aa: CASSEASMPGELFF; CDR3nt: TGTGCCAGCAGTGAAGCTAGTATGCCCGGGGAGCTGTTTTTT
abundance: -; j_gene: TRBJ2-1; v_gene: TRBV7-2; d_gene: TRBD2; CDR3aa: CASSPTSGLAGAEQFF; CDR3nt: TGTGCCAGCAGCCCAACTTCGGGACTAGCGGGGGCAGAGCAGTTCTTC
abundance: -; j_gene: TRBJ2-2; v_gene: TRBV7-9; d_gene: TRBD1; CDR3aa: CASSRSLGTGPWNTGELFF; CDR3nt: TGTGCCAGCAGCCGTAGCCTTGGGACAGGTCCATGGAACACCGGGGAGCTGTTTTTT
abundance: -; j_gene: TRBJ1-6; v_gene: TRBV19; d_gene: -; CDR3aa: CASIVWTDNSPLHF; CDR3nt: TGTGCCAGTATAGTATGGACAGATAATTCACCCCTCCACTTT
abundance: -; j_gene: TRBJ1-2; v_gene: TRBV7-2; d_gene: TRBD1; CDR3aa: CASRATGGPPYGYTF; CDR3nt: TGTGCCAGCAGGGCTACAGGGGGCCCCCCTTATGGCTACACCTTC
abundance: -; j_gene: TRBJ2-7; v_gene: TRBV2; d_gene: -; CDR3aa: CASSERYEQYF; CDR3nt: TGTGCCAGCAGTGAACGCTACGAGCAGTACTTC
abundance: -; j_gene: TRBJ2-6; v_gene: TRBV19; d_gene: -; CDR3aa: CASSIGLSGANVLTF; CDR3nt: TGTGCCAGTAGTATAGGACTCTCTGGGGCCAACGTCCTGACTTTC
abundance: -; j_gene: TRBJ1-2; v_gene: TRBV5-1; d_gene: TRBD1; CDR3aa: CASSLEGANSGYTF; CDR3nt: TGCGCCAGCAGCTTGGAGGGGGCAAACAGTGGCTACACCTTC
abundance: once; j_gene: TRBJ2-1; v_gene: TRBV10-1; d_gene: TRBD2; CDR3aa: CASRAGTSGGDEQFF; CDR3nt: TGCGCCAGCAGGGCCGGGACTAGCGGGGGGGATGAGCAGTTCTTC
abundance: -; j_gene: TRBJ2-3; v_gene: TRBV6-4; d_gene: TRBD2; CDR3aa: CASRASGGLRDTQYF; CDR3nt: TGTGCCAGCAGAGCCAGCGGGGGGCTGCGAGATACGCAGTATTTT
abundance: -; j_gene: TRBJ2-2; v_gene: TRBV5-5; d_gene: -; CDR3aa: CASSFAPDSINTGELFF; CDR3nt: TGTGCCAGCAGCTTCGCACCGGACAGCATAAACACCGGGGAGCTGTTTTTT
abundance: -; j_gene: TRBJ1-2; v_gene: TRBV19; d_gene: TRBD1; CDR3aa: CASIPSGQGLGGYGYTF; CDR3nt: TGTGCCAGTATCCCATCGGGACAGGGCCTCGGAGGCTATGGCTACACCTTC
abundance: -; j_gene: TRBJ2-1; v_gene: TRBV4-2; d_gene: -; CDR3aa: CASSQDSAVMAAYGEQFF; CDR3nt: TGTGCCAGCAGCCAAGATAGTGCAGTTATGGCGGCTTATGGGGAGCAGTTCTTC
abundance: -; j_gene: TRBJ2-2; v_gene: TRBV13; d_gene: -; CDR3aa: CATSLTPGELFF; CDR3nt: TGTGCCACCTCCCTTACTCCCGGGGAGCTGTTTTTT
abundance: -; j_gene: TRBJ1-1; v_gene: TRBV5-1; d_gene: -; CDR3aa: CASSLVAEGFTEAFF; CDR3nt: TGCGCCAGCAGCTTGGTAGCTGAGGGATTCACTGAAGCTTTCTTT
abundance: -; j_gene: TRBJ2-2; v_gene: TRBV28; d_gene: TRBD1; CDR3aa: CASSRDRWWDTGELFF; CDR3nt: TGTGCCAGCAGCCGGGACAGATGGTGGGACACCGGGGAGCTGTTTTTT
abundance: -; j_gene: TRBJ2-2; v_gene: TRBV4-1; d_gene: -; CDR3aa: CASSYGQTGELFF; CDR3nt: TGCGCCAGCTCATATGGACAGACCGGGGAGCTGTTTTTT
abundance: -; j_gene: TRBJ2-3; v_gene: TRBV13; d_gene: TRBD2; CDR3aa: CASSLAQRGGGADTQYF; CDR3nt: TGTGCCAGCAGCTTGGCTCAGCGGGGGGGAGGAGCAGATACGCAGTATTTT
abundance: -; j_gene: TRBJ1-4; v_gene: TRBV7-2; d_gene: TRBD1; CDR3aa: CASSADRGNEKLFF; CDR3nt: TGTGCCAGCAGCGCGGACAGGGGAAATGAAAAACTGTTTTTT
abundance: once; j_gene: TRBJ1-2; v_gene: TRBV19; d_gene: -; CDR3aa: CASRTVGGYTF; CDR3nt: TGTGCCAGTAGGACAGTCGGTGGCTACACCTTC
abundance: -; j_gene: TRBJ2-3; v_gene: TRBV19; d_gene: -; CDR3aa: CASSSRTSTDTQYF; CDR3nt: TGTGCCAGTAGTTCTCGGACAAGCACAGATACGCAGTATTTT
abundance: -; j_gene: TRBJ2-5; v_gene: TRBV4-3; d_gene: -; CDR3aa: CASSQDQGLQETQYF; CDR3nt: TGCGCCAGCAGCCAAGATCAGGGGCTCCAAGAGACCCAGTACTTC